This T cell receptor beta chain appears in the sequencing data of a study of cytomegalovirus exposure and HLA in healthy donors. PCR amplification relied on 60 Vbeta primers (plus 13 Jbeta primers). Produced via immunoSEQ multiplex PCR; TCRdb's table is partial and in-frame only. The sample has roughly 20,000 clones, around 80% seen once; the top ten hold about 22%. Findings and limits, study-wide: Trimming of TCR beta V- and J-genes showed a link, identified in a later analysis, to a missense DCLRE1C variant. Reportedly, HLA-A and HLA-B alleles of most subjects were accurately predicted from TCR beta. Being indistinguishable, some V segments were excluded, TRBV6-2 and TRBV6-3 among them. In a later analysis, parvovirus B19, influenza, CMV and Epstein-Barr virus appeared linked to several top co-occurrence clusters.

With regard to this clone: What it recognizes is unknown.

V lost 6 bases and J lost 4; bases outside the gene matches: 6. The germline V gene encodes CDR1 SGHRS and CDR2 YFSETQ. The CDR3 contains 14 residues. Sequencing was performed on PBMCs. The TCR sequence derives from a human donor in good health. V and J are TRBV5-1 and TRBJ2-2; the match to TRBD1 covers 7 bases. CDR3 residues: CASNGQGVTGELFF. The CDR3 nucleotides read TGCGCCAGCAATGGCCAGGGGGTCACCGGGGAGCTGTTTTTT. The full variable domain, rest sourced from reference TRBV5-1 and TRBJ2-2, is KAGVTQTPRYLIKTRGQQVTLSCSPISGHRSVSWYQQTPGQGLQFLFEYFSETQRNKGNFPGRFSGRQFSNSRSEMNVSTLELGDSALYLCASNGQGVTGELFFGEGSRLTVL.